Listed here are 26 T cell receptor beta chains from one sample, sequenced in a study of blood T cell repertoires in COVID-19. TCRdb keeps only in-frame clones here, not all; method: immunoSEQ multiplex PCR. The data show about 270,000 clones, approximately 90% seen once. Specimen: PBMCs or T cells enriched from blood (not recorded which). These receptors came from a man in his forties who had been exposed to COVID-19.

This sequence joins TRBV4-2 and TRBJ1-4; D unclear. Germline V gene data show CDR1 as LGHNA and CDR2 as YNFKEQ. V gave up 4 bases and J gave up 10 bases, with 16 bases separating them. There are 14 residues in the CDR3. The CDR3 loop reads CASSLAGLNIKLFF. The CDR3 DNA sequence: TGTGCCAGCAGCCTCGCAGGTTTGAATATAAAACTGTTTTTT.

The chain couples TRBV30 to TRBJ2-4; no clear D gene. The CDR3 sequence is 15 residues long. The germline V and J ends were trimmed by 4 bases and 1 base, with 14 bases remaining between them. Germline V gene lookup returns CDR1 GTSNPN and CDR2 SVGIG (reference sequence). CDR3 DNA: TGTGCCTGGACGTCGTCCCGTGTGGCCAAAAACATTCAGTACTTC. Translating it yields CAWTSSRVAKNIQYF.

The chain uses TRBV12-5 and TRBJ2-1; D is possibly TRBD2 (5 bases). This CDR3 is 18 amino acids long. Germline-derived CDR1 and CDR2 are LGHNT and FRNRAP. The V and J ends lost 0 bases and 5 bases respectively, with 20 bases between them. CDR3 amino acids: CASGLVVFGVADNNEQFF. CDR3 bases: TGTGCTAGTGGTTTGGTAGTCTTCGGGGTGGCAGATAACAATGAGCAGTTCTTC.

The chain links TRBV6-5 to TRBJ1-5, with D unclear. CDR1 MNHEY and CDR2 SVGAGI come from the germline V gene. V lost 6 bases, J lost 7 bases, and 16 bases lay in between. The CDR3 extends over 14 amino acids. The CDR3 is CASRKQAGGQPQHF. The CDR3 DNA reads as TGTGCCAGCAGAAAACAAGCAGGAGGGCAGCCCCAGCATTTT.

The CDR3 region is CASSPRLGGNTEAFF. In DNA form, the CDR3 reads TGTGCCAGCAGCCCTCGTCTGGGGGGAAACACTGAAGCTTTCTTT. The chain has TRBV7-2 and TRBJ1-1, with D tentatively TRBD1 (5 bases). The V and J ends lost 5 bases and 2 bases respectively, with 15 bases between them. Germline V CDR1 and CDR2: SGHTA, FQGNSA. The CDR3 loop spans 15 amino acids.

V gene TRBV6-2 or TRBV6-3 combines with J gene TRBJ1-4; weak D call: TRBD1 (5 bases). Trimming shortened V by 2 bases and J by 1 base, and 11 bases separated the two germline ends. Germline CDR1 is MNHEY and CDR2 is SVGEGT. The CDR3 totals 16 residues. This chain's CDR3 is CASSYRRGGTNEKLFF. CDR3 sequence (DNA): TGTGCCAGCAGTTACAGGCGGGGCGGAACTAATGAAAAACTGTTTTTT.

This clone was counted once. The V gene is TRBV4-1, the J gene TRBJ2-7, with 7 bases identical to TRBD1. The germline gives CDR1 MGHRA, CDR2 YSYEKL. Trimming took 1 base from V and 6 from J; bases not matched to a gene: 3. This CDR3 is built from 13 residues. The CDR3 DNA reads as TGCGCCAGCAGCCAAGGACAGGGCGGCGAGCAGTACTTC. Amino acids: CASSQGQGGEQYF.

J is TRBJ1-3 and V is TRBV18, with unresolved D. The CDR3 contains 15 residues. V was clipped by 2 bases and J by 4 bases, with 12 bases between them. CDR1 and CDR2 from the germline V gene are KGHSH and LQKENI. CDR3 sequence: CASSPTSPTGNTIYF. CDR3 coding DNA: TGTGCCAGCTCACCAACATCACCCACCGGAAACACCATATATTTT. The variable domain in full, completed from reference TRBV18 and TRBJ1-3, reads NAGVMQNPRHLVRRRGQEARLRCSPMKGHSHVYWYRQLPEEGLKFMVYLQKENIIDESGMPKERFSAEFPKEGPSILRIQQVVRGDSAAYFCASSPTSPTGNTIYFGEGSWLTVV.

J is TRBJ1-1 and V is TRBV18; the D gene is possibly TRBD1 (5 bases). The CDR3 consists of 14 residues. CDR1 KGHSH and CDR2 LQKENI come from the germline V gene. Trimming cost V 5 bases and J 5 bases, with 15 bases left between them. The CDR3 here is CASSSQGFSTEAFF. The DNA of the CDR3 is TGTGCCAGCTCATCTCAGGGTTTTTCGACTGAAGCTTTCTTT.

The J gene is TRBJ2-7, the V gene TRBV20-1, with 9 bases that match TRBD2. Germline lookup yields CDR1 DFQATT and CDR2 SNEGSKA (reference sequence). V dropped 3 bases and J dropped 3; count of bases not matched to a gene: 12. The CDR3 totals 16 residues. The CDR3 DNA is TGCAGTGCTAGTCCACTCTTAGCGGGAGCTGACTACGAGCAGTACTTC. Its translation is CSASPLLAGADYEQYF.

The chain links TRBV7-2 to TRBJ2-7; weak D call: TRBD2 (6 bases). Germline V gene data show CDR1 as SGHTA and CDR2 as FQGNSA. The CDR3 extends over 13 amino acids. The germline V and J ends were trimmed by 4 bases and 4 bases, with 11 bases remaining between them. The CDR3 region has the DNA TGTGCCAGCAGCTCTAGCGTTCAGTACGAGCAGTACTTC. It yields the protein CASSSSVQYEQYF.

This chain uses TRBV10-3 with TRBJ1-1; 7 bases are shared with TRBD1. CDR1 ENHRY and CDR2 SYGVKD come from the germline V gene. The CDR3 contains 15 residues. Trimming cost V 3 bases and J 3 bases; bases outside gene matches: 7. The CDR3 DNA reads TGTGCCATCAGTGACAACGGACAGGAGCACACTGAAGCTTTCTTT. Protein sequence: CAISDNGQEHTEAFF.

The chain uses TRBV5-4 and TRBJ2-4, with TRBD1 identical over 8 bases. The ends lost 2 bases at V and 1 base at J; junction bases unmatched: 2. CDR3 size: 15 residues. The germline V gene has CDR1 SGHNT and CDR2 YYREEE (reference sequence). The CDR3 coding sequence is TGTGCCAGCAGCTTAAGACAGGGGGCCAAAAACATTCAGTACTTC. The encoded protein is CASSLRQGAKNIQYF.

The V gene is TRBV15, the J gene TRBJ1-2; D uncertain. Germline values: CDR1 LNHNV, CDR2 YYDKDF (reference sequence). CDR3 length: 14 amino acids. Trimming took 4 bases from V and 8 from J, leaving 17 bases between them. This CDR3 is CATSTSAGTGGYTF. The CDR3 DNA sequence: TGTGCCACCAGCACCTCCGCGGGTACGGGGGGCTACACCTTC.

This chain connects TRBV6-5 to TRBJ1-1, with 7 bases lining up with TRBD1. This CDR3 region has 16 residues. The trim removed 4 bases at V and 0 bases at J, leaving 8 bases unmatched. Germline V gene data show CDR1 as MNHEY and CDR2 as SVGAGI. The CDR3, as DNA: TGTGCCAGCAGTTTAGGGACAGAAAGAATGAACACTGAAGCTTTCTTT. Its translation is CASSLGTERMNTEAFF.

The chain uses TRBV3-1 (or the pseudogene TRBV3-2) and TRBJ1-1; possible D gene TRBD1, 5 bases. Germline lookup yields CDR1 LGHDT and CDR2 YNNKEL (reference sequence). The CDR3 has 12 amino acids. V was shortened by 0 bases and J by 7 bases, with 6 bases between the two germline ends. DNA for the CDR3: TGTGCCAGCAGCCAAGATCAGGGTGAAGCTTTCTTT. Translated: CASSQDQGEAFF.

Note on this clone: Other DNA sequences in the sample encode the same CDR3. The chain recombines TRBV5-1 with TRBJ1-1; 8 bases are a match to TRBD1. This CDR3 is built from 14 residues. Losses at the gene ends were 4 bases for V and 1 base for J; bases not matched to a gene: 3. The germline V gene has CDR1 SGHRS and CDR2 YFSETQ. CDR3 sequence reads: CASSPGGGNTEAFF. The CDR3 bases are TGCGCCAGCAGCCCAGGGGGCGGGAACACTGAAGCTTTCTTT.

The chain couples TRBV7-2 to TRBJ1-5, with a possible D match to TRBD1 (6 bases). This CDR3 is built from 13 residues. The V and J ends lost 5 bases and 4 bases respectively, with 9 bases between them. Germline loops: CDR1 SGHTA, CDR2 FQGNSA. CDR3 amino acids: CASSPGVNQPQHF. CDR3 DNA sequence: TGTGCCAGCAGCCCAGGGGTTAATCAGCCCCAGCATTTT.

The rearrangement links TRBV19 to TRBJ2-2; 8 positions agree with TRBD2. CDR1 is LNHDA, CDR2 SQIVND, per germline (reference sequence). The J segment lost 7 bases and the V segment lost 2 bases, leaving 6 bases of the junction unmatched. The CDR3 has 15 residues. DNA for the CDR3: TGTGCCAGTAGTATACTAGCGGGTTTTTTCGGGGAGCTGTTTTTT. Translated: CASSILAGFFGELFF.

The rearrangement joins TRBV4-2 to TRBJ1-2; perhaps TRBD1 as D (6 bases). Between the trimmed V and J ends, which lost 4 bases and 8 bases, there was a span of 26 bases. The CDR3 is 17 residues long. Germline V CDR1 and CDR2: LGHNA, YNFKEQ. In nucleotides, the CDR3 is TGTGCCAGCAGCCCCGGGACAAACAATTGGGCTGCTATGGGCTACACCTTC. Its translation: CASSPGTNNWAAMGYTF.

This chain links TRBV11-2 with TRBJ2-3, with a weak D call TRBD2 (5 bases). The CDR3 is 15 residues long. V gave up 1 base and J gave up 0 bases, with 8 bases separating them. CDR1 and CDR2 from the germline V gene are SGHAT and FQNNGV. The CDR3 spells CASSLGLFSTDTQYF. In nucleotides, the CDR3 is TGTGCCAGCAGCTTAGGACTATTTAGCACAGATACGCAGTATTTT.

This clone was seen just once. The J gene is TRBJ1-2, the V gene TRBV6-6; TRBD1 matches 10 bases. V lost 5 bases and J lost 6; bases outside the gene matches: 18. CDR3 length equals 18 residues. In germline, CDR1 is MNHNY, CDR2 SVGAGI (reference sequence). CDR3 region: CASSRQGAPIGMLDGYTF. CDR3 sequence (DNA): TGTGCCAGCAGTCGACAGGGGGCGCCTATCGGGATGCTGGATGGCTACACCTTC.

The chain carries TRBV28 and TRBJ2-7; unclear D gene. CDR1 is MDHEN and CDR2 is SYDVKM in the germline V gene. Trimming cost V 7 bases and J 4 bases, with 23 bases left between them. This CDR3 is built from 16 residues. CDR3 nucleotides: TGTGCCAGCACCACCATTCGGGTACTCCCCAATTACGAGCAGTACTTC. Residues: CASTTIRVLPNYEQYF.

This CDR3 is CASSHKASGSYEQYF. CDR3 coding DNA: TGTGCCAGCTCGCACAAGGCTAGCGGGTCCTACGAGCAGTACTTC. The chain has TRBV18 and TRBJ2-7, with TRBD2 identical over 8 bases. The CDR3 has 15 amino acids. The germline gives CDR1 KGHSH, CDR2 LQKENI. J gave up 1 base and V 6 bases, and 8 bases lay outside the gene matches.

J is TRBJ1-4 and V is TRBV9, with TRBD1 identical over 7 bases. Germline V gives CDR1 SGDLS, CDR2 YYNGEE. V lost 3 bases to trimming and J lost 7 bases; unmatched junction nucleotides: 3. This CDR3 has 13 amino acids. The CDR3 bases are TGTGCCAGCAGCGACCGACAGGGTGAAAAACTGTTTTTT. It encodes CASSDRQGEKLFF. The full variable domain, rest sourced from reference TRBV9 and TRBJ1-4, is DSGVTQTPKHLITATGQRVTLRCSPRSGDLSVYWYQQSLDQGLQFLIQYYNGEERAKGNILERFSAQQFPDLHSELNLSSLELGDSALYFCASSDRQGEKLFFGSGTQLSVL.

The chain recombines TRBV6-2 or TRBV6-3 with TRBJ1-1; 8 bases map to TRBD1. J gave up 7 bases and V 5 bases, and 3 bases lay outside the gene matches. This CDR3 region has 12 residues. CDR1 is MNHEY, CDR2 SVGEGT, per germline. The CDR3 sequence: CASSDRGFEAFF. The DNA of the CDR3 is TGTGCCAGCAGTGACAGGGGATTTGAAGCTTTCTTT.